A single sample is the source of the 9 T cell receptor beta chains below, sequenced in a study of T cell repertoires in cytomegalovirus infection. Their antigens are not known. Using its own MiXCR run on the reads, TCRdb lists one record per CDR3 protein. The table records about 770,000 distinct CDR3 sequences, 29% of them present only once. The input for sequencing was cultured CD8+ T cells from PBMCs, taken from culture after CMV antigen stimulation. The receptor source for this set is a human donor in good health (CMV status not recorded). Some clones in this sample may be carry-over from other donors' samples.

The chain combines TRBV5-6 with TRBJ2-5, with 7 bases fitting TRBD2. Germline V gene sequence: CDR1 SGHDT, CDR2 YYEEEE. After removal of 7 bases from V and 0 bases from J, the junction contained 6 bases not matched to a gene. This CDR3 comprises 14 residues. The CDR3 DNA reads TGTGCCAGCCTCTGGGGGGGGTACCAAGAGACCCAGTACTTC. Translating gives CASLWGGYQETQYF.

This chain connects TRBV27 to TRBJ2-7, with a possible D match to TRBD1 (5 bases). CDR3 length: 15 amino acids. The germline V and J ends were trimmed by 1 base and 5 bases, with 15 bases remaining between them. Germline CDR1 MNHEY, CDR2 SMNVEV (reference sequence). Here the CDR3 reads CASSLYAGWQDEQYF. CDR3 DNA sequence: TGTGCCAGCAGTTTATACGCAGGGTGGCAGGACGAGCAGTACTTC.

The genes are TRBV7-9 and TRBJ2-7; D is unresolved. Per germline, CDR1 SEHNR and CDR2 FQNEAQ (reference sequence). The ends were cut back, 2 bases at V and 7 bases at J, with 12 bases in the middle. CDR3 length equals 13 residues. The chain's CDR3 is CASSLKATMEQYV. The CDR3 coding sequence is TGTGCCAGCAGCTTAAAGGCCACGATGGAGCAGTACGTC.

This clonotype has only one observation. The genes are TRBV5-6 and TRBJ2-5, with 11 bases lining up with TRBD2. This CDR3 is 16 amino acids long. The J segment lost 1 base and the V segment lost 3 bases, leaving 5 bases of the junction unmatched. The germline gives CDR1 SGHDT, CDR2 YYEEEE. CDR3 amino acids: CASSWGSGGAQETQYF. In nucleotides, the CDR3 is TGTGCCAGCAGCTGGGGTAGCGGGGGGGCCCAAGAGACCCAGTACTTC.

A few counts support this clonotype. The gene calls are TRBV4-1 and TRBJ1-6; D is undetermined. The CDR3 extends over 15 amino acids. Deletions cut 0 bases from V and 5 bases from J, with 8 bases between. The germline CDR1 and CDR2 sequences are MGHRA and YSYEKL. The CDR3 nucleotides are TGCGCCAGCAGCCAAGATCAGGTTGATAATTCACCCCTCCACTTT. Translating it yields CASSQDQVDNSPLHF.

This clonotype was observed a few times. The chain uses TRBV27 and TRBJ2-7; the D call may be TRBD1 or TRBD2 (5 bases each). The CDR3 spans 13 residues. Germline V CDR1 and CDR2: MNHEY, SMNVEV (reference sequence). V lost 3 bases and J lost 4, with 10 bases in between. CDR3 amino acids: CASSLGPGYEQYF. CDR3 bases: TGTGCCAGCAGTTTGGGACCGGGGTACGAGCAGTACTTC.

V gene TRBV12-3 or TRBV12-4 combines with J gene TRBJ1-4; 8 nucleotides line up with TRBD1. With 6 bases clipped from V and 7 bases from J, the junction kept 7 bases outside the gene matches. This CDR3 spans 14 amino acids. The CDR3 spells CASSSDDRGEKLFF. DNA of the CDR3: TGTGCCAGCAGCTCGGACGACAGGGGTGAAAAACTGTTTTTT.

This chain links TRBV20-1 with TRBJ2-7; 8 bases line up with TRBD2. J lost 5 bases, V lost 1 base, and 7 bases had no gene match. This CDR3 region has 14 residues. The germline V gene has CDR1 DFQATT and CDR2 SNEGSKA (reference sequence). The CDR3 here is CSARVDGGGNEQYF. The CDR3 nucleotides are TGCAGTGCTAGAGTTGACGGGGGGGGAAACGAGCAGTACTTC.

The V gene is TRBV6-6, the J gene TRBJ2-7; TRBD1 or TRBD2 may be the D gene (6 bases each). Trimming removed 5 bases at V and 2 bases at J, with 16 bases between. This CDR3 is built from 15 residues. The germline gives CDR1 MNHNY, CDR2 SVGAGI (reference sequence). The CDR3 nucleotides read TGTGCCAGCAGTGAGTTGGGGGGCGCGGCCTACGAGCAGTACGTC. This gives the protein CASSELGGAAYEQYV.